The 18 T cell receptor beta chains listed next were all sequenced from one sample in a study of blood T cell repertoires in COVID-19. Libraries were prepared by immunoSEQ multiplex PCR; TCRdb keeps only in-frame clonotypes and omits some of them. The sample yields fewer than 55,000 clones, roughly four fifths seen once. The sample taken for sequencing was peripheral blood. All receptors come from a woman between 55 and 75 years old with acute or convalescent COVID-19.

This chain links TRBV6-5 with TRBJ1-2; D is undetermined. V was trimmed by 7 bases and J by 3 bases, leaving 12 bases between them. Germline CDR1 is MNHEY and CDR2 is SVGAGI. The CDR3 extends over 13 amino acids. The CDR3 coding sequence is TGTGCCAGCACCGTACACACCTACTATGGCTACACCTTC. The encoded protein is CASTVHTYYGYTF.

The rearrangement links TRBV6-5 to TRBJ1-2; D unresolved. V shed 0 bases and J shed 4 bases, with 9 bases lying between them. CDR1 and CDR2 (germline): MNHEY, SVGAGI. The CDR3 spans 14 residues. The CDR3 region is CASSYSGGSYGYTF. CDR3 nucleotides: TGTGCCAGCAGTTACTCGGGCGGGAGCTATGGCTACACCTTC.

The chain recombines TRBV5-6 with TRBJ1-3, with D unclear. The CDR3 length is 15 residues. Between the trimmed V and J ends, which lost 0 bases and 4 bases, there was a span of 11 bases. CDR1 and CDR2 from the germline V gene are SGHDT and YYEEEE. CDR3 sequence reads: CASSLEAGAGNTIYF. The CDR3 coding sequence is TGTGCCAGCAGCTTGGAGGCGGGCGCGGGAAACACCATATATTTT.

CDR3 amino acids: CASSWGGLYSNQPQHF. The CDR3 DNA reads as TGTGCCAGCAGCTGGGGGGGTTTGTATAGCAATCAGCCCCAGCATTTT. This chain uses TRBV5-8 with TRBJ1-5, with D possibly being TRBD1 (5 bases). CDR1 and CDR2 from the germline V gene are SGHTS and YDEGEE. This CDR3 has 16 amino acids. Trimming left V 3 bases short and J 0 bases short, with 13 bases between.

The V gene is TRBV7-9, the J gene TRBJ2-5; D is ambiguous. The CDR3 totals 15 residues. Per germline, CDR1 SEHNR and CDR2 FQNEAQ (reference sequence). The germline V and J ends were trimmed by 0 bases and 2 bases, with 10 bases remaining between them. CDR3 in amino acids: CASSLASYRQETQYF. The CDR3 DNA reads TGTGCCAGCAGCTTAGCTTCTTACAGACAAGAGACCCAGTACTTC.

This chain links TRBV19 with TRBJ2-4; 7 nucleotides match TRBD1. The germline CDR1 and CDR2 sequences are LNHDA and SQIVND (reference sequence). This CDR3 is built from 20 residues. V trimming: 5 bases; J trimming: 1 base; junction bases outside the gene matches: 20. The CDR3 DNA sequence: TGTGCCAGTAGTGAGTCCCCGCCGGGACAGTACCTAGTGGCCAAAAACATTCAGTACTTC. Translation gives CASSESPPGQYLVAKNIQYF.

The rearrangement uses TRBV5-4 and TRBJ1-5, with a tentative D call TRBD1 (6 bases). Trimming stripped 4 bases from V and 5 bases from J, with 13 bases between. Germline assignment: CDR1 SGHNT and CDR2 YYREEE (reference sequence). The CDR3 has 14 residues. The CDR3 bases are TGTGCCAGCAGCCCCAGACAGGCTCATCAGCCCCAGCATTTT. Translating it yields CASSPRQAHQPQHF.

The genes are TRBV28 and TRBJ2-6; D is unresolved. The CDR3 runs to 13 residues. Germline V gene data show CDR1 as MDHEN and CDR2 as SYDVKM. The V end lost 7 bases, the J end lost 1 base, and 5 bases lay between the germline ends. CDR3 sequence (DNA): TGTGCCAGCAAACAATCTGGGGCCAACGTCCTGACTTTC. Protein sequence: CASKQSGANVLTF.

This chain uses TRBV6-5 with TRBJ2-7; TRBD1 might be the D (7 bases). From germline, CDR1 is MNHEY and CDR2 SVGAGI. This CDR3 has 15 amino acids. The ends were cut back, 6 bases at V and 0 bases at J, with 15 bases in the middle. The CDR3 coding sequence is TGTGCCAGCAGGACCCCAGGGGGGAGCTCCTACGAGCAGTACTTC. Translation: CASRTPGGSSYEQYF.

The chain uses TRBV21-1 and TRBJ1-1. TRBV21-1 is reported as a pseudogene. The CDR3 contains 17 residues. The CDR3, as DNA: TGTGCCAGCAGCAAAGCGGACGGGGAACGGATGAACACTGAAGCTTTCTTT. This gives the protein CASSKADGERMNTEAFF.

The chain is built from TRBV5-1 and TRBJ2-5; 9 bases align to TRBD1. Germline CDR1 reads SGHRS; CDR2 reads YFSETQ. This CDR3 is 15 amino acids long. With V trimmed by 4 bases and J by 5 bases, 9 bases remained unmatched. The DNA for the CDR3 is TGCGCCAGCAGCCCGTCCGGGACAGGGTCGGAGACCCAGTACTTC. Its protein product is CASSPSGTGSETQYF.

V gene TRBV24-1 combines with J gene TRBJ1-2; the D gene is possibly TRBD1 (6 bases). Germline V gene sequence: CDR1 KGHDR, CDR2 SFDVKD. Deletions cut 4 bases from V and 4 bases from J, with 9 bases between. The CDR3 has 13 residues. CDR3: CATSDPDSYGYTF. In DNA form, the CDR3 reads TGTGCCACCAGTGACCCGGACAGCTATGGCTACACCTTC.

The chain couples TRBV15 to TRBJ2-6; 14 bases are a match to TRBD2. The germline CDR1 and CDR2 sequences are LNHNV and YYDKDF (reference sequence). J lost 0 bases, V lost 8 bases, and 9 bases had no gene match. The CDR3 has 19 residues. The CDR3 DNA sequence: TGTGCCACCGCTGGGGGACTAGCGGGGGCCCCCTCTGGGGCCAACGTCCTGACTTTC. This gives the protein CATAGGLAGAPSGANVLTF. The whole variable domain, remainder taken from reference TRBV15 and TRBJ2-6, is DAMVIQNPRYQVTQFGKPVTLSCSQTLNHNVMYWYQQKSSQAPKLLFHYYDKDFNNEADTPDNFQSRRPNTSFCFLDIRSPGLGDTAMYLCATAGGLAGAPSGANVLTFGAGSRLTVL.

The chain employs TRBV6-5 and TRBJ1-2; D is ambiguous. The CDR3 has 10 amino acids. Deletions cut 7 bases from V and 7 bases from J, with 7 bases between. Germline assignment: CDR1 MNHEY and CDR2 SVGAGI. The chain's CDR3 is CASKAGGYTF. The CDR3 DNA is TGTGCCAGCAAAGCCGGTGGCTACACCTTC.

This clone has just a few counts. The gene calls are TRBV5-1 and TRBJ1-2, with a weak D call TRBD1 (5 bases). The V gene lost 5 bases and the J gene lost 0 bases, with 20 bases spanning the gap. The CDR3 spans 17 residues. Looked up from germline, CDR1 is SGHRS and CDR2 is YFSETQ. In DNA form, the CDR3 reads TGCGCCAGCAGTCCTTTTGGGGGGGTAAGGACTAACTATGGCTACACCTTC. It translates to CASSPFGGVRTNYGYTF.

The chain is built from TRBV6-1 and TRBJ2-7; no clear D. Trimming removed 2 bases from V and 1 base from J, with 9 bases in between. The CDR3 length is 14 residues. From germline, CDR1 is MNHNS and CDR2 SASEGT. In nucleotides, the CDR3 is TGTGCCAGCAGTGAACTTCAGAAATCCTACGAGCAGTACTTC. Translating it yields CASSELQKSYEQYF.

The chain couples TRBV7-9 to TRBJ2-5; 10 nucleotides agree with TRBD2. V lost 8 bases, J lost 4 bases, and 7 bases stayed unmatched. This CDR3 region has 14 residues. Per germline, CDR1 SEHNR and CDR2 FQNEAQ (reference sequence). The CDR3 is CASFIAGGGETQYF. The DNA for the CDR3 is TGTGCCAGCTTTATAGCGGGGGGAGGAGAGACCCAGTACTTC.

The chain employs TRBV5-5 and TRBJ1-1; D is undetermined. V was trimmed by 0 bases and J by 3 bases, leaving 12 bases between them. The CDR3 is 15 amino acids. Germline V CDR1 and CDR2: SGHKS, YYEKEE (reference sequence). CDR3 DNA: TGTGCCAGCAGCTTGGGGACCGCGGAGGACACTGAAGCTTTCTTT. Its protein product is CASSLGTAEDTEAFF.